The subject of this entry is one T cell receptor beta chain. What it binds is unknown. Using a FACSAria, the CD4+ and CD8+ T cells were sorted from the PBMCs. The data belong to a study of CD8+ T cells in alopecia areata. Regarding the study as a whole: An increase in clonality over normal scalp was evident in lesional scalp, especially alopecia totalis/universalis.

The ends were cut back, 5 bases at V and 2 bases at J, with 22 bases in the middle. Per the germline V gene, CDR1 is SGHAT and CDR2 is FQNNGV. The CDR3 spans 19 residues. RNA was extracted and reverse transcribed into cDNA as the sequencing template. Assay: immunoSEQ multiplex PCR; the TCRdb copy retains only in-frame clones and omits some. This table holds over 150,000 clones, 56% found once. The source of this sequence is a human donor in good health. The chain couples TRBV11-2 to TRBJ2-6, with a tentative D call TRBD1 (5 bases). The source material was CD8+ T cells sorted from blood. The CDR3 is CASSITWGPSGPGANVLTF. The DNA of the CDR3 is TGTGCCAGCAGCATTACCTGGGGCCCTTCGGGCCCTGGGGCCAACGTCCTGACTTTC.